This T cell receptor (beta chain) was identified during a study of blood T cell repertoires in COVID-19. This CDR3 has 14 residues. Germline CDR1 MRHNA, CDR2 SNTAGT. V gave up 0 bases and J gave up 5 bases, with 10 bases separating them. Using immunoSEQ multiplex PCR, the repertoire was profiled, and TCRdb retains in-frame clones only, with some absent. Of approximately 94,000 clones detected, 85% appear once; the ten largest clones hold 13%. The sample comprised peripheral blood. The V and J genes are TRBV6-4 and TRBJ1-1; D is possibly TRBD1 (5 bases). The source is a human donor in a cohort sampled during active COVID-19. The CDR3 bases are TGTGCCAGCAGTGACTCGTCGAAGGGGACTGAAGCTTTCTTT. Translating gives CASSDSSKGTEAFF.